The present T cell receptor (beta chain) was sequenced within a study of OX40 agonist ivuxolimab in advanced cancers. Study-wide context: Eligibility admitted prior anti-PD-1, anti-PD-L1 or anti-CTLA-4 therapy; approximately 40% had some.

Deletions cut 6 bases from V and 4 bases from J, with 11 bases between. In germline, CDR1 is MNHNS, CDR2 SASEGT. The CDR3 loop spans 13 amino acids. The protocol was immunoSEQ multiplex PCR, while the TCRdb copy is restricted to in-frame clones and leaves out a portion. The sample shows 50,000 to 65,000 clones, about 86% of them seen only once. People who had autoimmune disease history or systemic immunosuppression were excluded. The TCR comes from an adult with an advanced solid tumor such as melanoma, head and neck, liver or kidney cancer. This sequence joins TRBV6-1 and TRBJ2-3; tentative D call: TRBD1 (5 bases). Specimen: CD4+ or CD8+ T cells sorted from blood, collected in a trial of the OX40 agonist ivuxolimab. CDR3 coding DNA: TGTGCCAGCAGCGCAGACAGACCAGATACGCAGTATTTT. As protein: CASSADRPDTQYF.